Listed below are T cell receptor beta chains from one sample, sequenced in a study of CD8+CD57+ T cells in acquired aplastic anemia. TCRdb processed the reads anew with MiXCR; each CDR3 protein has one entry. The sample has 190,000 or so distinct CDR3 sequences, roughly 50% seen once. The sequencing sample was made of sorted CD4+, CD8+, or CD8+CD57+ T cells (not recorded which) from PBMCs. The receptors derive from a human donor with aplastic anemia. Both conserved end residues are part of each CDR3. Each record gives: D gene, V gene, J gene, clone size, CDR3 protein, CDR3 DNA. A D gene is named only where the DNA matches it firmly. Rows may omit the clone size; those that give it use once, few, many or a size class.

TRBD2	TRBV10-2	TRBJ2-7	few	CAITSGHSYEQYF	TGCGCCATCACTAGCGGACATTCCTACGAGCAGTACTTC
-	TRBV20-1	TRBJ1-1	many	CSARLGSGTEAFF	TGCAGTGCTAGACTGGGGTCGGGCACTGAAGCTTTCTTT
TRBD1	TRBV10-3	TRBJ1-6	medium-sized	CAIRGDGTANSPLHF	TGTGCCATCAGAGGAGATGGGACAGCTAATTCACCCCTCCACTTT
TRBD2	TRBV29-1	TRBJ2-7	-	CSGGSGGAYEQYF	TGCAGCGGAGGTAGCGGGGGGGCCTACGAGCAGTACTTC
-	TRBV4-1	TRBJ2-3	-	CASSQGGRYTQYF	TGTGCCAGCAGCCAAGGGGGAAGATATACGCAGTATTTT
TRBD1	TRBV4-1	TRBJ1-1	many	CASSLGTGRVRNTEAFF	TGCGCCAGCAGCCTAGGGACAGGGAGGGTGAGGAACACTGAAGCTTTCTTT
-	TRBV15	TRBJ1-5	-	CATSARDLSSQPQHF	TGTGCCACCAGCGCCCGGGACTTGAGCTCCCAGCCCCAGCATTTT
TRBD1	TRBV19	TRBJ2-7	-	CASSNRTGGSYEQYF	TGTGCCAGTAGTAACCGCACAGGGGGCTCCTACGAGCAGTACTTC
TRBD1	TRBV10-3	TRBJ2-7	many	CATGSGTGGPSSYEQYF	TGTGCCACGGGTTCCGGGACAGGGGGTCCTAGCAGCTACGAGCAGTACTTC
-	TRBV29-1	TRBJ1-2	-	CSVQQTTNYGYTF	TGCAGCGTCCAACAGACAACGAACTATGGCTACACCTTC
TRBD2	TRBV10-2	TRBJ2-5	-	CATVFGGSETQYF	TGCGCCACTGTTTTCGGCGGGAGTGAGACCCAGTACTTC
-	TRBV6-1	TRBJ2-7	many	CASSVGSGGYEQYF	TGTGCCAGCAGTGTAGGGTCCGGGGGTTACGAGCAGTACTTC
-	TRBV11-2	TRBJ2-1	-	CASTLLGDPWEEQFF	TGTGCCAGCACCCTACTAGGGGATCCGTGGGAGGAGCAGTTCTTC
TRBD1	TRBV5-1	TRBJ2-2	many	CASSRTGEATGELFF	TGCGCCAGCAGCCGGACAGGGGAGGCCACCGGGGAGCTGTTTTTT